A selection of T cell receptor beta chains follows, all from one sample in a study of Ad26.COV2.S vaccination and SARS-CoV-2 variants. Clones were sequenced by immunoSEQ multiplex PCR, and TCRdb holds only the in-frame ones, with some missing. The table has some 330,000 clones, 85% to 90% seen once. The sequenced sample was peripheral blood, obtained in a trial of Ad26.COV2.S vaccine versus placebo. All receptors derive from a person between 18 and 60 years old who received the Ad26.COV2.S COVID-19 vaccine or a placebo. Both conserved end residues are part of each CDR3. Each record gives: J gene, clone size, V gene, D gene, CDR3 DNA, CDR3 protein. The D gene is left open where the match is weak. Part of the rows lack a size; the others show once, few, many or a class for expanded clones.

TRBJ1-2 NA TRBV12-3/TRBV12-4 NA TGTGCCAGCAGTTCACGACATGGCTACACCTTC CASSSRHGYTF
TRBJ1-1 once TRBV6-5 NA TGTGCCAGCAGTTACCCGGCTCAGGATTGGTCTGAAGCTTTCTTT CASSYPAQDWSEAFF
TRBJ2-1 NA TRBV27 NA TGTGCCAGCAGTTGGGATCCTTACAATGAGCAGTTCTTC CASSWDPYNEQFF
TRBJ1-2 NA TRBV30 TRBD1 TGTGCCTGGAGTACTCCAGACAGGGGGAACTATGGCTACACCTTC CAWSTPDRGNYGYTF
TRBJ1-1 NA TRBV30 TRBD1 TGTGCCTGGAGTTACGGGACAGGGTTCACTGAAGCTTTCTTT CAWSYGTGFTEAFF
TRBJ1-2 NA TRBV15 NA TGTGCCACCAGCAATGCCGATGCGACAGGAATTAACTATGGCTACACCTTC CATSNADATGINYGYTF
TRBJ2-2 NA TRBV7-2 TRBD1 TGTGCCAGCAGCTTACCGGGACAGGGAAAGACCGGGGAGCTGTTTTTT CASSLPGQGKTGELFF
TRBJ2-3 NA TRBV2 TRBD2 TGTGCCAGCAGTGAAACGGTTTGGGCTAGCGGGGGGACAGATACGCAGTATTTT CASSETVWASGGTDTQYF
TRBJ1-1 NA TRBV15 NA TGTGCCACCCGAGGCAGGGACAACCCTGAAGCTTTCTTT CATRGRDNPEAFF
TRBJ1-1 once TRBV7-6 NA TGTGCCAGCAGCTTAGGCGACTCGAGGAGGGAAGCTTTCTTT CASSLGDSRREAFF
TRBJ2-3 NA TRBV15 NA TGTGCCACCAGCAGAAAGAGACAGGATACGCAGTATTTT CATSRKRQDTQYF
TRBJ2-7 NA TRBV15 NA TGTGCCACCATGGGGGACCACTCCTACGAGCAGTACTTC CATMGDHSYEQYF
TRBJ1-5 NA TRBV30 NA TGTGCCTGGAGTGTATCAGGAGGATATCAGCCCCAGCATTTT CAWSVSGGYQPQHF
TRBJ2-5 NA TRBV7-8 NA TGTGCCAGCAGCTTAGTCTATATGAAAGAGACCCAGTACTTC CASSLVYMKETQYF
TRBJ2-2 few TRBV27 NA TGTGCCAGCAGTTTCGCCACGGTCGAACCGGGGGAGCTGTTTTTT CASSFATVEPGELFF
TRBJ1-4 NA TRBV19 NA TGTGCCAGTAACTGGGGGGGGACCTACGAAAAACTGTTTTTT CASNWGGTYEKLFF
TRBJ2-7 NA TRBV27 TRBD1 TGTGCCAGCAGTTTAAGTGGGACAGGACTTTCCTACGAGCAGTACTTC CASSLSGTGLSYEQYF
TRBJ2-2 once TRBV9 NA TGTGCCAGCAGCGAGAGGGGGGCTGATAACACCGGGGAGCTGTTTTTT CASSERGADNTGELFF
TRBJ2-2 NA TRBV3-1/TRBV3-2 TRBD1 TGTGCCAGCAGCCAAGATAGGGGACAGGCTGACACCGGGGAGCTGTTTTTT CASSQDRGQADTGELFF
TRBJ1-5 NA TRBV6-1 NA TGTGCCAGCAGAAAGCAGCTTGAGGTGTTGCCCCAGCATTTT CASRKQLEVLPQHF
TRBJ2-3 NA TRBV7-9 NA TGTGCCAGCAGCTTAGCCAGAGATACGCAGTATTTT CASSLARDTQYF
TRBJ2-2 NA TRBV6-5 NA TGTGCCAGCAGTCCGGGTCTCGCGAACACCGGGGAGCTGTTTTTT CASSPGLANTGELFF
TRBJ2-2 NA TRBV5-8 NA TGTGCCACACCTCGGGGACCTACGAACACCGGGGAGCTGTTTTTT CATPRGPTNTGELFF
TRBJ1-2 NA TRBV6-6 NA TGTGCCAGCAGTGGGGGGTACTATGGCTACACCTTC CASSGGYYGYTF
TRBJ2-5 NA TRBV6-1 TRBD2 TGTGCCAGCATTAACGGGTGGGGGGGCCAAGAGACCCAGTACTTC CASINGWGGQETQYF
TRBJ1-1 NA TRBV7-9 NA TGTGCCAGCAGGCCCGGACAGAACACTGAGGCTTTCTTT CASRPGQNTEAFF
TRBJ2-6 NA TRBV7-8 NA TGTGCCAGCAGTTCCCGGGAGTTAGGAGTACTCCTTTCGCCCTCTGGGGCCAACGTCCTGACTTTC CASSSRELGVLLSPSGANVLTF
TRBJ1-1 NA TRBV12-3/TRBV12-4 NA TGTGCCAGCAGGTTAAACACTGAAGCTTTCTTT CASRLNTEAFF
TRBJ2-1 once TRBV5-1 NA TGCGCCAGCGGACTCTTCCGGAGGTTCTTC CASGLFRRFF
TRBJ1-1 NA TRBV4-2 TRBD1 TGTGCCAGCAGCCAAGATAATATTCCGGGGACAGTAAGAGCTTTCTTT CASSQDNIPGTVRAFF
TRBJ1-2 once TRBV28 NA TGTGCCAGCAGTTTACTCTCGGTGGGCTACACCTTC CASSLLSVGYTF
TRBJ1-1 NA TRBV27 TRBD1 TGTGCCAGCAGTTTAGGGGACAGGACGGACACTGAAGCTTTCTTT CASSLGDRTDTEAFF
TRBJ2-3 NA TRBV16 TRBD2 TGTGCCAGCAGCCAAGTGTCGCGGGGGGCACTGAAATCTAGCACAGATACGCAGTATTTT CASSQVSRGALKSSTDTQYF
TRBJ1-1 NA TRBV7-9 NA TGTGCCAGCAGTCCAGGGATTGAAGCTTTCTTT CASSPGIEAFF
TRBJ1-1 NA TRBV27 TRBD1 TGTGCCAGCAGTTTCCGACAGGGGGTTGTGAACACTGAAGCTTTCTTT CASSFRQGVVNTEAFF
TRBJ1-1 NA TRBV10-2 NA TGCGCCAGCAGTCGTAAGTCATACACTGAAGCTTTCTTT CASSRKSYTEAFF
TRBJ1-6 few TRBV4-1 NA TGCGCCAGCAGCCAAGTCGACAGTGCCTACAATTCACCCCTCCACTTT CASSQVDSAYNSPLHF
TRBJ2-7 NA TRBV18 TRBD1 TGTGCCAGCTCACCAGGGACAGGGGTCGAGCAGTACTTC CASSPGTGVEQYF
TRBJ1-2 NA TRBV4-3 NA TGCGCCAGCAGCGAGAGGCAAGCCTCCTATGGCTACACCTTC CASSERQASYGYTF